This T cell receptor beta chain was identified during a study of a mutant IDH1 vaccine in newly diagnosed glioma. Study background: Treatment recipients were about 62% male and around 40% female, and their mean age was roughly 40 years. Pretreatment consisted of radiotherapy, temozolomide, or both, with most receiving both.

This clone was counted between two and nine times. Its antigen is not identified. With V trimmed by 3 bases and J by 6 bases, 2 bases remained unmatched. This CDR3 is built from 14 residues. Germline CDR1 and CDR2: KGHSH and LQKENI. The time point is: baseline, week 1 (first vaccination visit). Stated treatment: pre-vaccination baseline after standard-of-care therapy. Profiled with immunoSEQ multiplex PCR; TCRdb holds only in-frame clones, not every one. The top ten hold roughly 7% of the sample, which has around 88,000 clones, about 82% seen once. General observations from the study: Vaccination induced immune responses in approximately 93% of patients. Pseudoprogression seemed unlinked to shifts in top peripheral T cell clonotypes.

V gene TRBV18 combines with J gene TRBJ2-2; TRBD1 matches at 9 bases. The receptor was isolated from a middle-aged man with glioma. The starting material was PBMCs, obtained from a glioma patient treated with radiotherapy, temozolomide or both. This CDR3 reads CASSPRQGAGELFF. The CDR3 nucleotides read TGTGCCAGCTCACCGCGACAGGGGGCCGGGGAGCTGTTTTTT.